These 9 T cell receptor beta chains originate from one sample sequenced in a study of persistence of HIV-infected CD4 T cells. Their target antigens are unknown. The libraries were made with immunoSEQ version 4 in survey mode. The data were produced by immunoSEQ multiplex PCR, yet TCRdb's version contains in-frame clones alone and is incomplete. The table includes 45,000 to 55,000 clones, 70% to 80% detected once. The stimulus was lysate of CMV-infected fibroblasts, 10 ug/mL. Sorted nonresponding memory CD4+ T cells were CD40L-negative, CD69-negative, CD45RO-high. This specimen consisted of CD4+ T cells sorted from PBMCs after approximately 20-hour stimulation, obtained from a patient who received antiretroviral therapy. The receptors shown here come from an adult man with HIV who was CMV-seropositive.

V is TRBV6-5 and J is TRBJ1-4; 7 nucleotides match TRBD1. V dropped 6 bases and J dropped 4; count of bases not matched to a gene: 5. Germline CDR1 is MNHEY and CDR2 is SVGAGI. CDR3 length: 14 amino acids. CDR3 amino acids: CASRTGSGNEKLFF. CDR3 DNA sequence: TGTGCCAGCAGGACAGGGAGTGGTAATGAAAAACTGTTTTTT.

This clone turned up a few times. This sequence joins TRBV7-2 and TRBJ2-7; no clear D gene. Trimming removed 6 bases at V and 4 bases at J, with 13 bases between. This CDR3 has 13 amino acids. Germline CDR1 and CDR2: SGHTA and FQGNSA. This CDR3 is CASSSQFQYEQYF. The CDR3 nucleotides are TGTGCCAGCAGTTCACAATTTCAATACGAGCAGTACTTC.

This sequence joins TRBV7-2 and TRBJ2-4; a possible D gene is TRBD1 (5 bases). Trimming pared 1 base from V and 0 bases from J, leaving 19 bases between. The CDR3 extends over 19 amino acids. Looked up from germline, CDR1 is SGHTA and CDR2 is FQGNSA. CDR3 in amino acids: CASSLVGPYGHLAKNIQYF. The CDR3, as DNA: TGTGCCAGCAGCTTAGTGGGCCCGTACGGACACCTAGCCAAAAACATTCAGTACTTC.

This clone was found once. The chain employs TRBV13 and TRBJ1-1, with TRBD1 as a possible D gene (6 bases). V lost 6 bases, J lost 10 bases, and 15 bases lay in between. The germline gives CDR1 PRHDT, CDR2 FYEKMQ (reference sequence). This CDR3 has 12 residues. In DNA form, the CDR3 reads TGTGCCAGCAGTCGGTACGCAGGGGTAGCTTTCTTT. This translates into CASSRYAGVAFF.

The chain carries TRBV7-8 and TRBJ2-7, with D unclear. The V gene lost 6 bases and the J gene lost 0 bases, with 12 bases spanning the gap. CDR3 length equals 14 residues. In germline, CDR1 is SGHVS, CDR2 FQNEAQ. CDR3 amino acids: CASRGTENSYEQYF. The CDR3 DNA reads TGTGCCAGCAGGGGAACAGAAAACTCCTACGAGCAGTACTTC.

This chain's CDR3 is CAISERGGQFF. For the CDR3, the DNA is TGTGCCATCAGTGAAAGGGGGGGGCAGTTCTTC. The chain employs TRBV10-3 and TRBJ2-1, with a weak D call TRBD2 (7 bases). The germline V and J ends were trimmed by 3 bases and 12 bases, with 9 bases remaining between them. CDR1 and CDR2 (germline): ENHRY, SYGVKD. CDR3 length: 11 residues.

The chain is built from TRBV6-1 and TRBJ1-5, with D possibly TRBD1 on 6 matching bases. Germline-derived CDR1 and CDR2 are MNHNS and SASEGT. The CDR3 covers 15 residues. Trimming stripped 6 bases from V and 3 bases from J, with 15 bases between. In DNA, the CDR3 is TGTGCCAGCAGGGCCGGGACAAAGCCCAATCAGCCCCAGCATTTT. It codes for CASRAGTKPNQPQHF.

The genes are TRBV7-2 and TRBJ2-3; 8 bases align to TRBD1. Trimming removed 5 bases from V and 4 bases from J; junction bases left unmatched: 5. The CDR3 contains 14 residues. Germline CDR1 reads SGHTA; CDR2 reads FQGNSA. This chain's CDR3 is CASSPGQGPDTQYF. DNA of the CDR3: TGTGCCAGCAGCCCTGGACAGGGCCCAGATACGCAGTATTTT.

The chain links TRBV29-1 to TRBJ1-2, with D maybe TRBD1 (6 bases). Germline assignment: CDR1 SQVTM and CDR2 ANQGSEA. V shed 6 bases and J shed 5 bases, with 7 bases lying between them. The CDR3 has 10 amino acids. CDR3: CSVGQYGYTF. The CDR3 DNA is TGCAGCGTCGGACAGTATGGCTACACCTTC.